This entry features one TCR beta chain sequence. Its matching antigen is unknown. CDR3 length: 16 residues. The germline V gene has CDR1 LNHNV and CDR2 YYDKDF (reference sequence). The V gene end was trimmed by 5 bases and the J gene end by 4 bases; junction bases not matched to a gene: 8. TCRdb keeps only in-frame clones here, not all; method: immunoSEQ multiplex PCR. The table records roughly 25,000 clones, around 83% of them present only once. The data belong to a study of lymphopenia after photon versus proton radiotherapy. Overall study findings and caveats: Relative stability marked proton patients; photon patients lost diversity and naive cells. Better survival with proton therapy was suggested as possible, not demonstrated. Post-nadir diversity loss with photons came from oligoclonal expansion, particularly CD8+ Temra cells.

This chain links TRBV15 with TRBJ2-6; 7 bases map to TRBD1. The receptor was isolated from a man under 40 with gastric cancer. This specimen was peripheral blood, taken from a patient treated with photon-based radiotherapy. CDR3 in amino acids: CATSLGRGLGANVLTF. CDR3 DNA sequence: TGTGCCACCAGCCTCGGTAGGGGGCTCGGGGCCAACGTCCTGACTTTC.